This T cell receptor beta chain was recovered during a study of tumor and adjacent non-tumor tissue in lung cancer. TCRbeta libraries were built with three rounds of nested PCR, modified from ARM-PCR. TCRdb re-called the multiplex PCR reads with MiXCR, one entry per CDR3 protein. The sample consists of under 100,000 distinct CDR3 sequences, under 70% of them appearing once. Notes on this clonotype: Antigen unknown.

There are 15 residues in the CDR3. V shed 7 bases and J 9 bases; nucleotides not matched to a gene: 17. Germline V gene data show CDR1 as MNHNY and CDR2 as SVGAGI (reference sequence). No cell sorting was done before RNA was extracted from the tissue. General study points: TCR diversity was significantly greater in tumor than normal lung tissue.

The chain joins TRBV6-6 to TRBJ2-5; 7 nucleotides line up with TRBD2. Sequenced input: lung tumor tissue. The sequence derives from a woman in her 70s with non-small cell lung cancer. The CDR3 is CASTLSGKGHEAQYF. The CDR3 nucleotides read TGTGCCAGCACTCTAAGCGGGAAGGGTCATGAGGCCCAGTACTTC.